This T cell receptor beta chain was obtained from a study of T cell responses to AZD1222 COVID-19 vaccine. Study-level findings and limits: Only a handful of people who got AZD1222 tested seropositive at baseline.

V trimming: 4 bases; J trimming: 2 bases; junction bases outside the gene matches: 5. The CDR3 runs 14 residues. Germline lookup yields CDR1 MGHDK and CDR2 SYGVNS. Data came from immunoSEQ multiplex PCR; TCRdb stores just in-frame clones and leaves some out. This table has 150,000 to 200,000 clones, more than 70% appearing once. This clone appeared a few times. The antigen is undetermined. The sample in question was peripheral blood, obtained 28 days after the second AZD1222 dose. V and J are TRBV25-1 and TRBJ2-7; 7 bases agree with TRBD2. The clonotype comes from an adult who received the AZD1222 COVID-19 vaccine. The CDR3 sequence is CASSAPGLPYEQYF. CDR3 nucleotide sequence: TGTGCCAGCAGTGCTCCGGGACTACCCTACGAGCAGTACTTC.